This TCR beta chain was profiled in a study of cytomegalovirus exposure and HLA in healthy donors. Broader study findings: Apparent HLA restriction characterized most CMV-associated TCR beta chains in a later analysis.

The CDR3 sequence is 15 residues long. Germline V gene sequence: CDR1 MNHNS, CDR2 SASEGT. Unmatched junction bases numbered 12, after V lost 2 bases and J lost 9 bases. On this clone: No antigen is known for it.

The PCR ran on 60 Vbeta and 13 Jbeta primers. Clones were sequenced by immunoSEQ multiplex PCR, and TCRdb holds only the in-frame ones, with some missing. Here the sample spans around 120,000 clones, around three quarters being singletons. Sequenced input: PBMCs. The genes are TRBV6-1 and TRBJ1-2; 7 nucleotides agree with TRBD1. The source is a middle-aged woman in good health and CMV-seronegative. The CDR3 bases are TGTGCCAGCAGTGAAAAGGACAAGAGGGGGCCTAGCTACACCTTC. It encodes CASSEKDKRGPSYTF.